This TCR beta chain originates from a study of T-cell memory formation after mild COVID-19 (dated by TCRdb to the early 2020s). For context, the study as a whole: TCR sequence clusters from the two donors were found to be largely donor specific. Two young, previously healthy adult volunteers, one female and one male, were included in the cohort. In two donors, T-cell clones that expanded and contracted after mild COVID-19 were tracked by sequencing TCRalpha and TCRbeta repertoires over time.

PBMCs were isolated by Ficoll-Paque density gradient centrifugation. The investigation overall reported the following: The detection of some responding clones in pre-infection memory suggests that pre-existing cross-reactive memory T cells joined the SARS-CoV-2 response. Clones contracting from day 15 to 85 had balanced CD4/CD8 phenotypes, while a second wave expanding from day 15 to 37 was biased towards CD4+. Only a couple of mild cases were covered by the study, and larger cohorts that include severe cases with pre-infection samples were considered necessary. Contracting CD4+ clones appeared mostly in the CM and EM memory subsets, whereas CD8+ clones were enriched in EMRA. Whether the second-wave clones peaking on day 37 were SARS-CoV-2 specific was not confirmed.

The data were produced on an Illumina NovaSeq 6000. cDNA libraries for TCRalpha and TCRbeta were prepared by 5'RACE using constant-segment primers, with sample barcodes and unique molecular identifiers added. RNA was extracted from every sample with Trizol reagent. Library amplification was performed in two PCR steps, and a second sample barcode and Illumina TruSeq adapters were introduced in the second step. The libraries were sequenced on an Illumina NovaSeq using 2 x 150 bp paired-end reads. The source study handled its data this way. Reads were demultiplexed and collapsed into UMI-guided consensus sequences with migec v1.2.7. With mixcr v2.1.11, UMI consensuses were aligned to TRA and TRB V and J templates and assembled into clonotypes. A clonotype was counted as expanded or contracted only when both edgeR and NoisET called the clonotype significant, with the noise models trained on biological replicates. For edgeR calls, a false discovery rate-adjusted p below 0.01 and a log2 fold-change threshold of 1 were applied. As an exploratory analysis of dynamics, max-normalized trajectories of the 1000 most abundant clonotypes were examined by PCA with hierarchical clustering. Separately sequenced CD4+ and CD8+ repertoires were used to assign a CD4 or CD8 phenotype to each responding clone. Through fastp at Q25 and MiXCR, TCRdb rebuilt clones from the public reads, retaining in-frame beta chains. Every distinct CDR3 protein forms one entry, paired with its most common genes and DNA. These V and J calls derive from TCRdb rather than the authors' analysis. Here the sample has about 500,000 distinct CDR3 sequences; roughly 22% occur a single time. The ten largest clonotypes hold approximately 12% of the sample.

About this clonotype itself: Its antigen is unknown. No base qualities exist here, and no much larger clone lies one base off it.

V was cut back by 4 bases and J by 2 bases, leaving a gap of 15 bases between them. Measured from the cysteine to the phenylalanine, the CDR3 is 17 residues long. Only the CDR3 DNA stays, 51 bases, in frame from base 1. Reading the germline V gene gives CDR1 MGHRA and CDR2 YSYEKL. This TCR came from an adult woman who had mild COVID-19 (a few samples of this study predate the infection). The sample titles of this study are shuffled in the database, so cell type and time point are left out; the donor was told from shared clones. The sample taken for sequencing was PBMCs or a T cell subset sorted from them (not recorded which). The chain is made from TRBV4-1 and TRBJ2-6, with no reliable assignment of the D segment. The DNA is TGCGCCAGCAGCCTCCCCCCGATCGGCGCTGGGGCCAACGTCCTGACTTTC. Translated, it gives CASSLPPIGAGANVLTF.